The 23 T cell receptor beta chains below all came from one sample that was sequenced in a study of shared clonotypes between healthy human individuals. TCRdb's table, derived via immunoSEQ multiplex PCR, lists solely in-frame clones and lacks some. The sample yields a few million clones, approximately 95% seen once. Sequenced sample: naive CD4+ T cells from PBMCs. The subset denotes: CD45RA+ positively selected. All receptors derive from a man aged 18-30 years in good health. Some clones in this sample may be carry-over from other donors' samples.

The CDR3 loop reads CALGLRANYGYTF. For the CDR3, the DNA is TGTGCCCTGGGTCTGCGGGCCAACTATGGCTACACCTTC. The V call is TRBV28, the J call TRBJ1-2; D remains unclear. Germline V gene data show CDR1 as MDHEN and CDR2 as SYDVKM. Deletions cut 11 bases from V and 2 bases from J, with 15 bases between. The CDR3 loop spans 13 amino acids.

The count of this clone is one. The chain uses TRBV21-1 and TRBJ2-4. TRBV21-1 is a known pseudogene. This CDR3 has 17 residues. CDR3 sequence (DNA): TGTGCCAGCAGCAAAGCACGGGGCCATTCTGCCAAAAACATTCAGTACTTC. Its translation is CASSKARGHSAKNIQYF.

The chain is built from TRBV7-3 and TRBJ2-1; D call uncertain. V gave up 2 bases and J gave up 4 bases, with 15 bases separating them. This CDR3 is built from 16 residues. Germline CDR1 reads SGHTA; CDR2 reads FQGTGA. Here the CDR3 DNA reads TGTGCCAGCAGCTTATTAGGAATGAACCAATACAATGAGCAGTTCTTC. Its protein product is CASSLLGMNQYNEQFF.

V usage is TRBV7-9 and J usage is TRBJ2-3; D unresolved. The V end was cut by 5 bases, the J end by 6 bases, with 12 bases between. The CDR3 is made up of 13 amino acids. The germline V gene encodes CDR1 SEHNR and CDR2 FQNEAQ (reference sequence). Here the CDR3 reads CASSPPSTDTQYF. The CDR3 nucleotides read TGTGCCAGCAGCCCCCCCTCCACTGATACGCAGTATTTT.

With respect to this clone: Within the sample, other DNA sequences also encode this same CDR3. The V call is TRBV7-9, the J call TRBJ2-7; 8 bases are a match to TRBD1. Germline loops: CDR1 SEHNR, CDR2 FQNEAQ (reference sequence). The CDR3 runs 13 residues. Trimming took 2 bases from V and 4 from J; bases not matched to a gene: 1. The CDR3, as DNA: TGTGCCAGCAGCTTAAGGGACAGGTACGAGCAGTACTTC. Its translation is CASSLRDRYEQYF.

The CDR3 DNA sequence: TGTGCCAGCAGCTTGGGGTCCGGGGAGCTGTTTTTT. Amino acids: CASSLGSGELFF. V and J are TRBV5-6 and TRBJ2-2; D unresolved. V gave up 0 bases and J gave up 6 bases, with 3 bases separating them. This CDR3 has 12 amino acids. Looked up from germline, CDR1 is SGHDT and CDR2 is YYEEEE.

CDR3 nucleotide sequence: TGTGCCAGCAGCCCGGGTGAGGAGCAGTTCTTC. It encodes CASSPGEEQFF. This chain uses TRBV6-6 with TRBJ2-1; D unresolved. Trimming shortened V by 6 bases and J by 10 bases, and 10 bases separated the two germline ends. The CDR3 runs to 11 residues. Germline CDR1 is MNHNY and CDR2 is SVGAGI (reference sequence).

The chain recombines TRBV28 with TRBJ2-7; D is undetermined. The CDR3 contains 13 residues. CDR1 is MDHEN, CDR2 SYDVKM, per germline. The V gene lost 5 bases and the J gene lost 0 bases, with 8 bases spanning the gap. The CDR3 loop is CASSHAGSYEQYF. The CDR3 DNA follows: TGTGCCAGCAGTCACGCAGGCTCCTACGAGCAGTACTTC.

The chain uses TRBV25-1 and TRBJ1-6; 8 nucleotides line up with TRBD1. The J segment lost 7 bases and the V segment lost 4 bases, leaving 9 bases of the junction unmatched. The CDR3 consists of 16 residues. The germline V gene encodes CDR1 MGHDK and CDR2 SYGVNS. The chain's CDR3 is CASSGLRTGKNSPLHF. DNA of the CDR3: TGTGCCAGCAGTGGCTTAAGGACAGGGAAGAATTCACCCCTCCACTTT. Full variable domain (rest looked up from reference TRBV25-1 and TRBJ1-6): EADIYQTPRYLVIGTGKKITLECSQTMGHDKMYWYQQDPGMELHLIHYSYGVNSTEKGDLSSESTVSRIRTEHFPLTLESARPSHTSQYLCASSGLRTGKNSPLHFGNGTRLTVT.

The CDR3 nucleotides read TGTGCCAGCAGCACAGGCTCCGGGCGAAGTGAAAAACTGTTTTTT. This encodes CASSTGSGRSEKLFF. V usage is TRBV7-2 and J usage is TRBJ1-4; D perhaps matches TRBD1 (5 bases). The CDR3 totals 15 residues. Trimming removed 5 bases from V and 7 bases from J, with 17 bases in between. Germline lookup yields CDR1 SGHTA and CDR2 FQGNSA.

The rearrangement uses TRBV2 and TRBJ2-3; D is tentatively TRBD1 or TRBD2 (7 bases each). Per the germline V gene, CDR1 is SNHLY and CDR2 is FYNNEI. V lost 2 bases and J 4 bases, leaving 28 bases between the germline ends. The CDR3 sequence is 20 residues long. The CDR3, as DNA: TGTGCCAGCAGTGAAATGTCAGGGGGGCACCGGGACTACCCCCCAGATACGCAGTATTTT. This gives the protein CASSEMSGGHRDYPPDTQYF.

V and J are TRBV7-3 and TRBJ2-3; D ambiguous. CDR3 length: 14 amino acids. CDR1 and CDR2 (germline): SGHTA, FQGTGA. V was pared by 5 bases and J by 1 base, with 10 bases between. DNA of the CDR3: TGTGCCAGCAGCCTACGTATGGGCACAGATACGCAGTATTTT. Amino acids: CASSLRMGTDTQYF.

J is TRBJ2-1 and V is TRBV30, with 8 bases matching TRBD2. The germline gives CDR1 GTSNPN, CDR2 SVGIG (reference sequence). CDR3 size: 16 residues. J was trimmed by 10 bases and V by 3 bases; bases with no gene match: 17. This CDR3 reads CAWRDPERERIREQFF. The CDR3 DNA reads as TGTGCCTGGAGAGACCCAGAGCGGGAGAGGATACGGGAGCAGTTCTTC.

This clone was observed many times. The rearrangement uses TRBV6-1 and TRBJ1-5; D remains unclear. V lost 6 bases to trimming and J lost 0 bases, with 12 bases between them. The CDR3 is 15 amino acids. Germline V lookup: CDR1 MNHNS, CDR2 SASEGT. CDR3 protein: CASSPSRGSNQPQHF. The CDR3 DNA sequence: TGTGCCAGCAGCCCCTCCCGGGGTAGCAATCAGCCCCAGCATTTT.

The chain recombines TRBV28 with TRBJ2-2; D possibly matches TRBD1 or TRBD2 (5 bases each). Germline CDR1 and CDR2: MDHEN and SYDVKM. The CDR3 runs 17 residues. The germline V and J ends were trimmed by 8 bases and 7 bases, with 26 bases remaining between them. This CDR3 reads CASLTAGTLAPGGELFF. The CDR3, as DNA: TGTGCCAGCCTTACGGCCGGGACCCTAGCCCCTGGCGGGGAGCTGTTTTTT. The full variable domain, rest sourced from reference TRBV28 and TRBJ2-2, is DVKVTQSSRYLVKRTGEKVFLECVQDMDHENMFWYRQDPGLGLRLIYFSYDVKMKEKGDIPEGYSVSREKKERFSLILESASTNQTSMYLCASLTAGTLAPGGELFFGEGSRLTVL.

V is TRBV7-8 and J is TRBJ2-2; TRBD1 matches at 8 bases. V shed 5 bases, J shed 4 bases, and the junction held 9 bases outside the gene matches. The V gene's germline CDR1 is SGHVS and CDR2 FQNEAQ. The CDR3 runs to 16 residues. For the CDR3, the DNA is TGTGCCAGCAGCCAAGCCCAGGGGGCGAGCACCGGGGAGCTGTTTTTT. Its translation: CASSQAQGASTGELFF. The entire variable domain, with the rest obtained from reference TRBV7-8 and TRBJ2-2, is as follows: GAGVSQSPRYKVAKRGQDVALRCDPISGHVSLFWYQQALGQGPEFLTYFQNEAQLDKSGLPSDRFFAERPEGSVSTLKIQRTQQEDSAVYLCASSQAQGASTGELFFGEGSRLTVL.

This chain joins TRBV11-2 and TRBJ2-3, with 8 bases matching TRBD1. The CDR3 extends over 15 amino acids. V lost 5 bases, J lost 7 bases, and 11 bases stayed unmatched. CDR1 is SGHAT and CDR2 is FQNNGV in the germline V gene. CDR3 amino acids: CASSLTGASPYTQYF. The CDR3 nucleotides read TGTGCCAGCAGCCTGACAGGGGCCTCGCCATATACGCAGTATTTT.

The CDR3 DNA reads TGTGCCAGCAGTAACACACTAGCGGGAGGCCACAATGAGCAGTTCTTC. Encoded protein: CASSNTLAGGHNEQFF. The genes are TRBV2 and TRBJ2-1; 12 bases map to TRBD2. The germline CDR1 and CDR2 sequences are SNHLY and FYNNEI. The junction had 7 bases not matched to a gene; V was cut back by 5 bases and J by 5 bases. This CDR3 is built from 16 residues.

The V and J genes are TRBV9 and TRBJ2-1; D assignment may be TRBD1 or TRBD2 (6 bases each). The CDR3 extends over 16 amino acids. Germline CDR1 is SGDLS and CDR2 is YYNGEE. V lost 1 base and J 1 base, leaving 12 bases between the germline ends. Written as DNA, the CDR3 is TGTGCCAGCAGCGTAAAGGGGGACTTTTCCTACAATGAGCAGTTCTTC. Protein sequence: CASSVKGDFSYNEQFF. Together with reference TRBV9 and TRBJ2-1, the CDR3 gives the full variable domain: DSGVTQTPKHLITATGQRVTLRCSPRSGDLSVYWYQQSLDQGLQFLIQYYNGEERAKGNILERFSAQQFPDLHSELNLSSLELGDSALYFCASSVKGDFSYNEQFFGPGTRLTVL.

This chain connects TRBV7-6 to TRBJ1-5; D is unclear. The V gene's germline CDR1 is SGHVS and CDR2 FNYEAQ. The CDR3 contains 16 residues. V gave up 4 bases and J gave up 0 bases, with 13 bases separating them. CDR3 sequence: CASSSYSRYSNQPQHF. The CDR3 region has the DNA TGTGCCAGCAGCTCCTATTCTCGCTATAGCAATCAGCCCCAGCATTTT.

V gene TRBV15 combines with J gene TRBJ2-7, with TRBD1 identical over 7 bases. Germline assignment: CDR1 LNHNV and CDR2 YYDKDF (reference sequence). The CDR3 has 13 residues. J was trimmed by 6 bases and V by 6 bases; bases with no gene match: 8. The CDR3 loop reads CATRRQGVAEQYF. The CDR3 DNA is TGTGCCACCAGGCGACAGGGTGTGGCCGAGCAGTACTTC.

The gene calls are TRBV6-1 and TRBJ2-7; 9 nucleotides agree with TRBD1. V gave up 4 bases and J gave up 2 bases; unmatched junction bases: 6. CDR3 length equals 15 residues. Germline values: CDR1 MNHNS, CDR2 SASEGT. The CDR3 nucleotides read TGTGCCAGCAGTGTATGGGACAGGGACCCCTACGAGCAGTACTTC. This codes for CASSVWDRDPYEQYF.

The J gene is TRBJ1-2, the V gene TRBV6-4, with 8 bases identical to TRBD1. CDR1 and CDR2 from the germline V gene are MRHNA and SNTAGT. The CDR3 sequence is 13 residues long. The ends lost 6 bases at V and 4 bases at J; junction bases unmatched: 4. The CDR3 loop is CASRQGAGYGYTF. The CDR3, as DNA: TGTGCCAGCAGGCAGGGGGCCGGCTATGGCTACACCTTC.